A selection of T cell receptor beta chains follows, all from one sample in a study of blood T cell repertoires in COVID-19. Data came from immunoSEQ multiplex PCR; TCRdb stores just in-frame clones and leaves some out. The data hold some 250,000 clones, with 86% observed a single time. Sample: peripheral blood. These receptors were collected from a man older than 75 with acute or convalescent COVID-19. Each CDR3 is given with its conserved first and last residue. The D gene is left open where the match is weak. Expanded clones are given a class, and other clones once, few, many or no size at all.

clone_size d_call j_call v_call cdr3_nt cdr3_aa
NA TRBD1 TRBJ2-3 TRBV5-1 TGCGCCAGCAGGTTGGGACAGGGGAGCACAGATACGCAGTATTTT CASRLGQGSTDTQYF
NA NA TRBJ2-5 TRBV7-9 TGTGCCAGCAGCTTTTCCAGGGAAGAGACCCAGTACTTC CASSFSREETQYF
NA TRBD2 TRBJ2-7 TRBV6-5 TGTGCCAGCAGTAAGACTAGCGGGCGCTACGAGCAGTACTTC CASSKTSGRYEQYF
NA NA TRBJ2-7 TRBV18 TGTGCCAGCTCCCTAAGGGACTTCGGGGACGAGCAGTACTTC CASSLRDFGDEQYF
NA TRBD1 TRBJ1-5 TRBV19 TGTGCCAGTAGTTTAACAGGGGATTCCAATCAGCCCCAGCATTTT CASSLTGDSNQPQHF
NA NA TRBJ1-1 TRBV7-3 TGTGCCAGCAGCCCCCGCGAGGGAACTGAAGCTTTCTTT CASSPREGTEAFF
NA TRBD1 TRBJ1-2 TRBV6-5 TGTGCCAGCAGTCATCGGACAGGTGGCAGTGGCTACACCTTC CASSHRTGGSGYTF
NA NA TRBJ1-6 TRBV11-2 TGTGCCAGCAGAGCGAGGGGGTTAAGCTCCTATAATTCACCCCTCCACTTT CASRARGLSSYNSPLHF
NA TRBD2 TRBJ2-7 TRBV14 TGTGCCAGCAGCCAGGGAGGGTATGAAAGCGAGCAGTACTTC CASSQGGYESEQYF
once TRBD1 TRBJ1-6 TRBV9 TGTGCCAGCAGCGCTACAGGGGGGGATTCACCCCTCCACTTT CASSATGGDSPLHF
NA NA TRBJ1-4 TRBV28 TGTGCCAGCAGTTTATGGACGGGGAGAGAAAAACTGTTTTTT CASSLWTGREKLFF
few TRBD1 TRBJ2-3 TRBV29-1 TGCAGCGTGAAGACAGGGATCACCGGGACCACACAGGGAGATACGCAGTATTTT CSVKTGITGTTQGDTQYF
NA NA TRBJ2-7 TRBV2 TGTGCCAGCCAGCGGAAGGGCACGTCCGACGAGCAGTACTTC CASQRKGTSDEQYF
NA NA TRBJ2-7 TRBV4-2 TGTGCCAGCAGCCAAGAAGCGAACAGGGAACTGGCCTACGAGCAGTACTTC CASSQEANRELAYEQYF
NA NA TRBJ1-1 TRBV7-9 TGTGCCAGCAGCTGGTCTCGCGGGGGCACTGAAGCTTTCTTT CASSWSRGGTEAFF
NA TRBD2 TRBJ2-1 TRBV27 TGTGCCAGCAGTCCCCGACTAGCGGGAAACAATGAGCAGTTCTTC CASSPRLAGNNEQFF
NA NA TRBJ2-7 TRBV9 TGTGCCAGCAGCGTAGCCCCGGGACACACAACCTACGAGCAGTACTTC CASSVAPGHTTYEQYF
few NA TRBJ2-7 TRBV5-6 TGTGCCAGCAGTCCGGGACACCGTGCCTACGAGCAGTACTTC CASSPGHRAYEQYF
NA TRBD2 TRBJ2-3 TRBV9 TGTGCCAGCAGCGGGACTAGCGGGTGGGATACGCAGTATTTT CASSGTSGWDTQYF
NA TRBD1 TRBJ1-1 TRBV5-1 TGCGCCAGCAGCTTGGCGTCAGGGGGCACTGAAGCTTTCTTT CASSLASGGTEAFF
NA TRBD1 TRBJ2-1 TRBV27 TGTGCCAGCAGTTTCCGGGACAGGAATGACAATGAGCAGTTCTTC CASSFRDRNDNEQFF
NA TRBD1 TRBJ1-4 TRBV18 TGTGCCAGCTCACCCTTACAGGGGGCCAATGAAAAACTGTTTTTT CASSPLQGANEKLFF